This T cell receptor (beta chain) was captured in a study of cytomegalovirus exposure and HLA in healthy donors. A note on this clone: Its antigen is unidentified. Mismatch with germline at one junction end may stem from a read error.

Germline assignment: CDR1 SSHAT and CDR2 FNYEAQ (reference sequence). This CDR3 is 13 amino acids long. PCR was performed using 60 Vbeta and 13 Jbeta primers. Sequenced by immunoSEQ multiplex PCR; TCRdb stores in-frame clones only, minus some. The profile shows about 86,000 clones, 70% to 80% of them singletons. Study findings and constraints: An analysis done earlier found most TCR beta V segments productive about 90% or about 30% of the time.

J is TRBJ2-5 and V is TRBV7-7, with D possibly being TRBD2 (6 bases). This TCR was sampled from a woman aged 40 to 49 in good health and CMV-seropositive. Sequenced material: PBMCs. The CDR3 region has the DNA TGTGCTAGCAGCTCGGGGGAGAGGGGAACCCAGTACTTC. Its protein product is CASSSGERGTQYF.